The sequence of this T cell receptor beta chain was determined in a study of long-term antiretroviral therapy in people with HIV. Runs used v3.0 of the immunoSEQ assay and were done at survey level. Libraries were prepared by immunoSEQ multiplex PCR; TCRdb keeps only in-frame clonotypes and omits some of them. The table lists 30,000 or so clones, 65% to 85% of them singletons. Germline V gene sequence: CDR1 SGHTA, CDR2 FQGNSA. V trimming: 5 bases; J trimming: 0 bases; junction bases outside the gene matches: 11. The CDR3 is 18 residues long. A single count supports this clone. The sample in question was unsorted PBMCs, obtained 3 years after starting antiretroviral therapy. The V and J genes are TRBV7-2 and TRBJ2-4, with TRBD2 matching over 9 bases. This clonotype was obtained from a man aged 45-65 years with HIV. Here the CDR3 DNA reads TGTGCCAGCAGCCCCGCATTAGCGGGAGTGGGAGCCAAAAACATTCAGTACTTC. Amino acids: CASSPALAGVGAKNIQYF.